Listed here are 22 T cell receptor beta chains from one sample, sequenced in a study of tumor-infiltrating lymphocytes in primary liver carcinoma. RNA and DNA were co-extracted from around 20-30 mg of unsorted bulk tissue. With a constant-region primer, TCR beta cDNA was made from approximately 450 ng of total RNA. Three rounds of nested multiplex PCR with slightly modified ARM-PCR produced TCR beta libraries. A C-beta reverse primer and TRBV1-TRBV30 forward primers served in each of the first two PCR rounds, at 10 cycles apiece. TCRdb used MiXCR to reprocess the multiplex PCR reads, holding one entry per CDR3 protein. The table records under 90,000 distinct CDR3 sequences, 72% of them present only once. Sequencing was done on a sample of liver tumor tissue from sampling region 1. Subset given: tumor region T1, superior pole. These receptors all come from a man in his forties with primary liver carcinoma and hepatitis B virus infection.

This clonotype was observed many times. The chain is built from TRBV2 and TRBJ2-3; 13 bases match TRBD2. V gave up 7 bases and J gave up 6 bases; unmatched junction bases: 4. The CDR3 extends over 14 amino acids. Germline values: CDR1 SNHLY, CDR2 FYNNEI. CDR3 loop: CASTPTSGGDTQYF. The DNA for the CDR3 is TGTGCCAGCACTCCGACTAGCGGGGGGGATACGCAGTATTTT.

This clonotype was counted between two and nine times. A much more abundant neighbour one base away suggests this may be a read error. The DNA of the CDR3 is TGTGCCAGCAGTCACCGGGGGGATACGCAGTATTTT. Its protein product is CASSHRGDTQYF. The chain has TRBV6-5 and TRBJ2-3; D perhaps matches TRBD2 (6 bases). This CDR3 spans 12 amino acids. Germline V gene sequence: CDR1 MNHEY, CDR2 SVGAGI. V dropped 5 bases and J dropped 6 bases, with 9 bases sitting between them.

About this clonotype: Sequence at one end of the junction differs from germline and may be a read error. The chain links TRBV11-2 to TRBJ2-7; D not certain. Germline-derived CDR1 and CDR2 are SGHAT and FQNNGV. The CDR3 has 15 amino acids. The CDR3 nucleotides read TGTGCCAACAGCTTAGATGAGACCGGAACCTACGAGCAGTACTTC. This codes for CANSLDETGTYEQYF.

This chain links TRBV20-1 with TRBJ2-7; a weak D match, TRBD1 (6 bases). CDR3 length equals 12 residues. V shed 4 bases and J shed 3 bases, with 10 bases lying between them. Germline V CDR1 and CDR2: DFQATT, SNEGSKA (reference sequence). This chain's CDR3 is CSATDSLYEQYF. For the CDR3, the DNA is TGCAGTGCTACGGACAGCCTCTACGAGCAGTACTTC.

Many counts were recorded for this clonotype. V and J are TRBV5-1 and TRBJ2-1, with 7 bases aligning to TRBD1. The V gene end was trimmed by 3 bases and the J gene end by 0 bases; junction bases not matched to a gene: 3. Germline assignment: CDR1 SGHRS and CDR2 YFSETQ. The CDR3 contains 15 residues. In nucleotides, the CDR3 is TGCGCCAGCAGCTCCAGACAGGGCTCCTACAATGAGCAGTTCTTC. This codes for CASSSRQGSYNEQFF.

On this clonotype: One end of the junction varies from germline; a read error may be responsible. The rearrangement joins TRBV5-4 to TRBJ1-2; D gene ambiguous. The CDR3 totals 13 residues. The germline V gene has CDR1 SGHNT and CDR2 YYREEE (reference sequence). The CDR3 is CASGVDRHYGYIF. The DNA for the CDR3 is TGTGCCAGCGGGGTGGACCGCCACTATGGCTACATCTTC.

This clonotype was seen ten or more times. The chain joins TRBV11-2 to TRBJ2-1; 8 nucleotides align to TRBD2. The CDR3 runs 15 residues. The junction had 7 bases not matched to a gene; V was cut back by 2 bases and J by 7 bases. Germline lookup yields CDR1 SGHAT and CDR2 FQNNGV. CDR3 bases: TGTGCCAGCAGCTTACGGGGTAGCGGGACGAATGAGCAGTTCTTC. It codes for CASSLRGSGTNEQFF.

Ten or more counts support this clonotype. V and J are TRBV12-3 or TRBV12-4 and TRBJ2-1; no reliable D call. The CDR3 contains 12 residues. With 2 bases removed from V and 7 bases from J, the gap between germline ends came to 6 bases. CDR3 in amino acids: CASSLLGNEQFF. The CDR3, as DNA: TGTGCCAGCAGTTTATTGGGGAATGAGCAGTTCTTC.

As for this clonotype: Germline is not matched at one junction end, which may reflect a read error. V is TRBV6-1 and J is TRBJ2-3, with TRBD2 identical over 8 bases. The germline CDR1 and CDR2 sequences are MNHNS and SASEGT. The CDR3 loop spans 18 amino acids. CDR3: CASSEPASGSYSTDTRYF. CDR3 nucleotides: TGTGCAAGCAGTGAACCAGCTAGCGGGTCGTATAGCACAGATACGCGGTATTTT.

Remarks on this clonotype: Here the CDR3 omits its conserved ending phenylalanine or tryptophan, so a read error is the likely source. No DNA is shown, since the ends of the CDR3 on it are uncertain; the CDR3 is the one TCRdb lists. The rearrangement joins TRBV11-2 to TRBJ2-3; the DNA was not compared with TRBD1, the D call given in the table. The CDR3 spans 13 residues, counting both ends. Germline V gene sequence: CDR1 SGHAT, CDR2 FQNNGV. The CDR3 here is CASSLGGGDTLYL.

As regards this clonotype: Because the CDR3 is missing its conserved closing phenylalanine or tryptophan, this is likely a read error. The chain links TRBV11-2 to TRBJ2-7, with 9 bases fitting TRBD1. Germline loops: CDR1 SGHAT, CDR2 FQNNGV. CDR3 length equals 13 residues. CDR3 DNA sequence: TGTGCCAGCAGCATAGGACAGGGGTACGAACAGTACTAC. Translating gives CASSIGQGYEQYY.

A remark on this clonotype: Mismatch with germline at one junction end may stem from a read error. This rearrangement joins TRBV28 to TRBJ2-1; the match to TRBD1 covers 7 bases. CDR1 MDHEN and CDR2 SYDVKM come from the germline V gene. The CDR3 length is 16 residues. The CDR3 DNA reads TGTGCCAGCAGTAGGGGACAGCCTAGCTCCTACAGTGAGCAGTTCTTC. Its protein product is CASSRGQPSSYSEQFF.

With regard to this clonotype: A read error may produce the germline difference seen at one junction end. The CDR3 DNA reads as TGTGTCAGCAGCTTAGGGAGGCTAGGAGAGACCCAGTACTTC. As protein: CVSSLGRLGETQYF. This rearrangement joins TRBV11-2 to TRBJ2-5; a possible D gene is TRBD2 (6 bases). This CDR3 spans 14 amino acids. Germline CDR1 is SGHAT and CDR2 is FQNNGV.

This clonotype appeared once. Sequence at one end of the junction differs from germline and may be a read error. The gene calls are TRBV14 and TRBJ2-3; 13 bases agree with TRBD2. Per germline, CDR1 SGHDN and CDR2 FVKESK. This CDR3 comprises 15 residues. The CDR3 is CASSQGTSGIDTHYF. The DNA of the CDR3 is TGTGCGAGCAGTCAAGGGACTAGCGGGATAGATACGCATTATTTT.

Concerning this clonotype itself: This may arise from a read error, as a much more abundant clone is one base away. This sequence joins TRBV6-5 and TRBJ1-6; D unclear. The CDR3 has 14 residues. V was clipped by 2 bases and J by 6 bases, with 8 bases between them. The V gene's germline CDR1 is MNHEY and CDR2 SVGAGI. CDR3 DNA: TGTGCCAGCAGTTACGGGGATACTAATTCACCCCTCCACTTT. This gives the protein CASSYGDTNSPLHF.

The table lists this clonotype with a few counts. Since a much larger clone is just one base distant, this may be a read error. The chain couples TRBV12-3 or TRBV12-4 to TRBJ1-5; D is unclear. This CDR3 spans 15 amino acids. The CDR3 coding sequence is TGTGTCAGCAGTCCCCTGGCGGATAGCAATCAGCCCCAGCATTTT. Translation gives CVSSPLADSNQPQHF.

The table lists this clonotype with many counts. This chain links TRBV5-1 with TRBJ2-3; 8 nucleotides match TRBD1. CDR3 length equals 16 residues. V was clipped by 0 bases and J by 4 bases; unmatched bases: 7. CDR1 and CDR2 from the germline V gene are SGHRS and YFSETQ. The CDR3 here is CASSLALTGDADTQYF. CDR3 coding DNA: TGCGCCAGCAGCTTGGCCTTGACAGGGGACGCAGATACGCAGTATTTT.

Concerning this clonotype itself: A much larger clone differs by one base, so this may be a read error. CDR3 bases: TGCGTCAGCAGCCCCAGACCATTCGCGACTGCAGAACCGTCAGCTTTCTTT. Its translation is CVSSPRPFATAEPSAFF. The chain employs TRBV4-1 and TRBJ1-1; D is undetermined. Per the germline V gene, CDR1 is MGHRA and CDR2 is YSYEKL. The CDR3 covers 17 residues.

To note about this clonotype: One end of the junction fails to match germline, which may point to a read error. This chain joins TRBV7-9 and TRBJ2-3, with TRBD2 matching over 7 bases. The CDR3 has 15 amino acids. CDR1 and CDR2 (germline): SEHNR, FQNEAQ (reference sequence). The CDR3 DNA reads TGTGCCTGCAGCTTCCGGGAGGTGTACACAGATACGCAGTATTTT. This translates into CACSFREVYTDTQYF. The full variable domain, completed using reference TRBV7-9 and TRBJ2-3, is DTGVSQNPRHKITKRGQNVTFRCDPISEHNRLYWYRQTLGQGPEFLTYFQNEAQLEKSRLLSDRFSAERPKGSFSTLEIQRTEQGDSAMYLCACSFREVYTDTQYFGPGTRLTVL.

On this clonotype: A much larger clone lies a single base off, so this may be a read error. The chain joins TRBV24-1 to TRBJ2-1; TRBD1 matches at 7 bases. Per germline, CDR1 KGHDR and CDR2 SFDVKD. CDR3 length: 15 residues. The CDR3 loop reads CATRTGGQSYNEHFF. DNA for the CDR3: TGTGCCACCAGGACTGGGGGACAGAGCTACAATGAGCACTTCTTC.

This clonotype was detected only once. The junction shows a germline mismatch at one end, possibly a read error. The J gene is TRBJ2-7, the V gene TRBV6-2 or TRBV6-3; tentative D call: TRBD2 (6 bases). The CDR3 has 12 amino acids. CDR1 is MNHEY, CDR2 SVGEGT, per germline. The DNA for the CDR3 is TGTGCCTCCTTTAGCGGACCCTACGAGCAATACTTC. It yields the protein CASFSGPYEQYF.

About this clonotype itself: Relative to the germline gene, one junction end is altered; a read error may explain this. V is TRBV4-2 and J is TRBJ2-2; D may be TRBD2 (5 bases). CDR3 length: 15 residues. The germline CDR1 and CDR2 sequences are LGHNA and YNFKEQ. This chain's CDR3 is CASSSEWANTGELFF. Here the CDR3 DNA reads TGTGCCAGCAGCTCCGAGTGGGCGAACACCGGGGAACTGTTTTTT.